The rows below give T cell receptor beta chains drawn from one sample of a study of PD-L1 blockade in urothelial cancer. The protocol was immunoSEQ multiplex PCR, while the TCRdb copy is restricted to in-frame clones and leaves out a portion. The sample shows roughly 90,000 clones, roughly 90% of them seen only once. Specimen: PBMCs, collected around atezolizumab (anti-PD-L1) treatment. The receptors were sampled from a man in his 60s with urothelial cancer. Each CDR3 is given with its conserved first and last residue. The D gene is left open where the match is weak. Only part of the rows carry a size: once, few, many, or a class if the clone is expanded.

clone_size: NA; j_call: TRBJ1-4; d_call: NA; v_call: TRBV5-8; cdr3_nt: TGTGCCAGCAGCGCCGAGGGACTACCAAATGAAAAACTGTTTTTT; cdr3_aa: CASSAEGLPNEKLFF
clone_size: NA; j_call: TRBJ2-7; d_call: TRBD1; v_call: TRBV5-6; cdr3_nt: TGTGCCAGCAGTGTGGACAGGAGTTCCTACGAGCAGTACTTC; cdr3_aa: CASSVDRSSYEQYF
clone_size: NA; j_call: TRBJ2-1; d_call: NA; v_call: TRBV5-5; cdr3_nt: TGTGCCAGCAGCTCTACGCGCCTGGATGAGCAGTTCTTC; cdr3_aa: CASSSTRLDEQFF
clone_size: NA; j_call: TRBJ2-1; d_call: NA; v_call: TRBV28; cdr3_nt: TGTGCCAGCGAAAGGGGTGGGGGGGCCAATGAGCAGTTCTTC; cdr3_aa: CASERGGGANEQFF
clone_size: NA; j_call: TRBJ2-1; d_call: NA; v_call: TRBV7-3; cdr3_nt: TGTGCCAGCAGCCCGGTCACCCCCCGCAGGGAGCAGTTCTTC; cdr3_aa: CASSPVTPRREQFF
clone_size: NA; j_call: TRBJ1-2; d_call: TRBD1; v_call: TRBV11-2; cdr3_nt: TGTGCCAGCAGCCATACAGGGGGGGGTGGCTACACCTTC; cdr3_aa: CASSHTGGGGYTF
clone_size: NA; j_call: TRBJ1-3; d_call: TRBD1; v_call: TRBV9; cdr3_nt: TGTGCCAGCAGCCCCAGGGCGGACAGGGCCTCTGGAAACACCATATATTTT; cdr3_aa: CASSPRADRASGNTIYF
clone_size: NA; j_call: TRBJ2-1; d_call: TRBD2; v_call: TRBV9; cdr3_nt: TGTGCCAGCACCAAGACTAGCGCCCGTGTGAAGCAGTTCTTC; cdr3_aa: CASTKTSARVKQFF
clone_size: few; j_call: TRBJ1-6; d_call: NA; v_call: TRBV5-5; cdr3_nt: TGTGCCAGCAGCTTGGAAAGCAGGGCGGAAAATTCACCCCTCCACTTT; cdr3_aa: CASSLESRAENSPLHF
clone_size: NA; j_call: TRBJ2-7; d_call: NA; v_call: TRBV18; cdr3_nt: TGTGCCAGCTCACCTGGGGCCTCGGAGCAGTACTTC; cdr3_aa: CASSPGASEQYF
clone_size: NA; j_call: TRBJ1-1; d_call: NA; v_call: TRBV7-8; cdr3_nt: TGTGCCAGCAGCACAAGACAGTTCTCAACTCCTGACACTGAAGCTTTCTTT; cdr3_aa: CASSTRQFSTPDTEAFF
clone_size: once; j_call: TRBJ2-7; d_call: TRBD2; v_call: TRBV10-3; cdr3_nt: TGTGCCATCAGGGCCGGGACTAGCGCTTACGAGCAGTACTTC; cdr3_aa: CAIRAGTSAYEQYF
clone_size: NA; j_call: TRBJ2-7; d_call: TRBD2; v_call: TRBV7-2; cdr3_nt: TGTGCCAGCAGCTGGCCGACTAGCGGAAAGAGGTTCGACGAGCAGTACTTC; cdr3_aa: CASSWPTSGKRFDEQYF
clone_size: NA; j_call: TRBJ2-7; d_call: TRBD1; v_call: TRBV27; cdr3_nt: TGTGCCAGCAGTGCCCAGACACCGGGGACAGGGGTGCGGGAGCAGTACTTC; cdr3_aa: CASSAQTPGTGVREQYF
clone_size: NA; j_call: TRBJ1-6; d_call: NA; v_call: TRBV11-2; cdr3_nt: TGTGCCAGCAGCTTAGTGGCGGGGACTTCACCCCTCCACTTT; cdr3_aa: CASSLVAGTSPLHF
clone_size: NA; j_call: TRBJ2-7; d_call: TRBD1; v_call: TRBV7-9; cdr3_nt: TGTGCCAGCAGCTTACTCCTCCCGAGACAGGGGTGGACGTACGAGCAGTACTTC; cdr3_aa: CASSLLLPRQGWTYEQYF
clone_size: NA; j_call: TRBJ1-3; d_call: NA; v_call: TRBV6-6; cdr3_nt: TGTGCCAGCAGTTACTCGACGGCAGCGGGTGGAAACACCATATATTTT; cdr3_aa: CASSYSTAAGGNTIYF
clone_size: NA; j_call: TRBJ2-7; d_call: NA; v_call: TRBV7-2; cdr3_nt: TGTGCCAGCAGCTCCCAGTCCCCTTCCGAGCAGTACTTC; cdr3_aa: CASSSQSPSEQYF
clone_size: NA; j_call: TRBJ2-5; d_call: NA; v_call: TRBV10-3; cdr3_nt: TGTGCCATCAGTGAGTCGGCGGGCTACCAAGAGACCCAGTACTTC; cdr3_aa: CAISESAGYQETQYF
clone_size: once; j_call: TRBJ2-7; d_call: TRBD1; v_call: TRBV25-1; cdr3_nt: TGTGCCAGCAGTGAACCGGGACAGGGCACCCACGAGCAGTACTTC; cdr3_aa: CASSEPGQGTHEQYF
clone_size: NA; j_call: TRBJ2-5; d_call: NA; v_call: TRBV7-2; cdr3_nt: TGTGCCAGCAGCAGCGAGGTGACCCAGTACTTC; cdr3_aa: CASSSEVTQYF
clone_size: NA; j_call: TRBJ2-1; d_call: TRBD2; v_call: TRBV27; cdr3_nt: TGTGCCAGCAGTTTCGAGCGGGGTTTCTACAATGAGCAGTTCTTC; cdr3_aa: CASSFERGFYNEQFF
clone_size: once; j_call: TRBJ2-5; d_call: TRBD2; v_call: TRBV29-1; cdr3_nt: TGCAGCGTCCCGACTAGCAGCGGGACCCAGTACTTC; cdr3_aa: CSVPTSSGTQYF
clone_size: NA; j_call: TRBJ2-1; d_call: TRBD2; v_call: TRBV6-6; cdr3_nt: TGTGCCAGCAGTTACACCCCGGGGGGGGGTGAGCAGTTCTTC; cdr3_aa: CASSYTPGGGEQFF
clone_size: NA; j_call: TRBJ1-4; d_call: NA; v_call: TRBV4-2; cdr3_nt: TGTGCCAGCAGCCAAGAACGCGTTCGGGGGGAAAAACTGTTTTTT; cdr3_aa: CASSQERVRGEKLFF
clone_size: NA; j_call: TRBJ1-5; d_call: NA; v_call: TRBV18; cdr3_nt: TGTGCCAGCTCACCAGCCCTTCAGGGTGACAATCAGCCCCAGCATTTT; cdr3_aa: CASSPALQGDNQPQHF
clone_size: NA; j_call: TRBJ2-5; d_call: NA; v_call: TRBV5-1; cdr3_nt: TGCGCCAGCAGACTAGGCCTTCAAGAGACCCAGTACTTC; cdr3_aa: CASRLGLQETQYF
clone_size: NA; j_call: TRBJ2-1; d_call: TRBD2; v_call: TRBV5-1; cdr3_nt: TGCGCCAGCAGCTTGTCTGCGGGGGGAAGCTACAATGAGCAGTTCTTC; cdr3_aa: CASSLSAGGSYNEQFF
clone_size: NA; j_call: TRBJ1-5; d_call: NA; v_call: TRBV18; cdr3_nt: TGTGCCAGCTCCTTGGACTTGAATCAGCCCCAGCATTTT; cdr3_aa: CASSLDLNQPQHF
clone_size: NA; j_call: TRBJ1-1; d_call: NA; v_call: TRBV5-4; cdr3_nt: TGTGCCAGCAGCCCGGACGGGAGTCCGGGGGCTTTCTTT; cdr3_aa: CASSPDGSPGAFF
clone_size: NA; j_call: TRBJ2-7; d_call: NA; v_call: TRBV19; cdr3_nt: TGTGCCAGTAGTTTCCTTGAACAGGCGTCCGAGCAGTACTTC; cdr3_aa: CASSFLEQASEQYF
clone_size: NA; j_call: TRBJ2-7; d_call: NA; v_call: TRBV19; cdr3_nt: TGTGCCAGTAGTATTGCCGGGAGCCTCTCCTACGAGCAGTACTTC; cdr3_aa: CASSIAGSLSYEQYF
clone_size: once; j_call: TRBJ2-7; d_call: TRBD2; v_call: TRBV30; cdr3_nt: TGTGCCTGGAGTGTAGGGGTGGGAGCGGGAGAGCAGTACTTC; cdr3_aa: CAWSVGVGAGEQYF
clone_size: NA; j_call: TRBJ2-7; d_call: NA; v_call: TRBV28; cdr3_nt: TGTGCCAGCAGTTTAGCCGGGTCCCCCGGCGAGCAGTACTTC; cdr3_aa: CASSLAGSPGEQYF
clone_size: NA; j_call: TRBJ2-7; d_call: TRBD1; v_call: TRBV5-1; cdr3_nt: TGCGCCAGCAGCTTGGCGACGGACAGGACCTACGAGCAGTACTTC; cdr3_aa: CASSLATDRTYEQYF
clone_size: NA; j_call: TRBJ2-5; d_call: NA; v_call: TRBV7-9; cdr3_nt: TGTGCCGCGGGGGCTCGGGAGACCCAGTACTTC; cdr3_aa: CAAGARETQYF
clone_size: NA; j_call: TRBJ2-3; d_call: NA; v_call: TRBV11-2; cdr3_nt: TGTGCCAGCAGCTCCTCAGATACGCAGTATTTT; cdr3_aa: CASSSSDTQYF
clone_size: NA; j_call: TRBJ2-7; d_call: TRBD1; v_call: TRBV7-2; cdr3_nt: TGTGCCAGCAGCTTTACAGGGGGCGCGGGTTACGAGCAGTACTTC; cdr3_aa: CASSFTGGAGYEQYF
clone_size: NA; j_call: TRBJ2-7; d_call: NA; v_call: TRBV28; cdr3_nt: TGTGCCAGCAGTTACCCTCGGCTAGGGGGCTACGAGCAGTACTTC; cdr3_aa: CASSYPRLGGYEQYF
clone_size: NA; j_call: TRBJ1-6; d_call: TRBD1; v_call: TRBV6-6; cdr3_nt: TGTGCCAGCACCGAAGGGACAGGGGATAATTCACCCCTCCACTTT; cdr3_aa: CASTEGTGDNSPLHF
clone_size: NA; j_call: TRBJ1-6; d_call: TRBD1; v_call: TRBV4-2; cdr3_nt: TGTGCCAGCAGCCAAGAAACAGGGGGACGTAATTCACCCCTCCACTTT; cdr3_aa: CASSQETGGRNSPLHF
clone_size: NA; j_call: TRBJ2-7; d_call: NA; v_call: TRBV12-1; cdr3_nt: TGTGCCAGCAGCCTACGGACAGGCCGAAGGGAGCAGTACTTC; cdr3_aa: CASSLRTGRREQYF
clone_size: NA; j_call: TRBJ2-7; d_call: NA; v_call: TRBV19; cdr3_nt: TGTGCCAGTAGTATCCCCGGTTACGAGCAGTACTTC; cdr3_aa: CASSIPGYEQYF
clone_size: NA; j_call: TRBJ1-4; d_call: TRBD1; v_call: TRBV30; cdr3_nt: TGTGCCTGGAGTGGGACAGGGGGCCGAACTAATGAAAAACTGTTTTTT; cdr3_aa: CAWSGTGGRTNEKLFF
clone_size: NA; j_call: TRBJ2-7; d_call: TRBD1; v_call: TRBV18; cdr3_nt: TGTGCCAGCTCACCTATAAACAGGGGTCCCTACGAGCAGTACTTC; cdr3_aa: CASSPINRGPYEQYF
clone_size: NA; j_call: TRBJ1-3; d_call: NA; v_call: TRBV6-1; cdr3_nt: TGTGCCAGCAGTCCAGACAGCTCTGGAAACACCATATATTTT; cdr3_aa: CASSPDSSGNTIYF
clone_size: NA; j_call: TRBJ2-3; d_call: NA; v_call: TRBV7-2; cdr3_nt: TGTGCCAGCAGCCCGCGGCGCCCCCGGGCCAGCGGGAGCACAGATACGCAGTATTTT; cdr3_aa: CASSPRRPRASGSTDTQYF